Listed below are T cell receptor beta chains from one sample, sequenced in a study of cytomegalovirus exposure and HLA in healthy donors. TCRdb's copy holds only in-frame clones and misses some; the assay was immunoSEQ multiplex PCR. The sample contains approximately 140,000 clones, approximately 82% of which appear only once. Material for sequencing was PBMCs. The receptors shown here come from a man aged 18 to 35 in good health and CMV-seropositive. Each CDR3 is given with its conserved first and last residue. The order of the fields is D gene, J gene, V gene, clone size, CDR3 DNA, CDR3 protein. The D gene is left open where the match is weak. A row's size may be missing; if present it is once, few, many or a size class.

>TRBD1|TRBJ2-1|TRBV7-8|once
TGTGCCAGCAGTCTACAGGGGTCTAGGAGGAATGAGCAGTTCTTC
CASSLQGSRRNEQFF
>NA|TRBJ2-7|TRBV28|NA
TGTGCCAGCAGTGGGAGTGGCCTCTCCTACGAGCAGTACTTC
CASSGSGLSYEQYF
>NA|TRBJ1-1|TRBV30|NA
TGTGCCTGGAGTGTGAGGAGGCCTGAAGCTTTCTTT
CAWSVRRPEAFF
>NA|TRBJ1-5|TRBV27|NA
TGTGCCAGCAGTTTATCGGCCGGAGTCCAGCCCCAGCATTTT
CASSLSAGVQPQHF
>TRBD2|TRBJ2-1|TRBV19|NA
TGTGCCAGTAGTTTCCGACTAGCGGGAGGGGTCTATGAGCAGTTCTTC
CASSFRLAGGVYEQFF
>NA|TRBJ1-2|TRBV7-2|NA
TGTGCCAGCAGCTTCCCCCAGGCCTCTGAGGGCTACACCTTC
CASSFPQASEGYTF
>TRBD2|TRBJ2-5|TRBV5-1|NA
TGCGCCAGCAGCTTGGACTTAGCGGGAAGAGGGGAGACCCAGTACTTC
CASSLDLAGRGETQYF
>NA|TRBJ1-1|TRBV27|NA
TGTGCCAGCAGTTTAATCGGGGGAAGGAACACTGAAGCTTTCTTT
CASSLIGGRNTEAFF
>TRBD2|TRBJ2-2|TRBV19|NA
TGTGCCAGTAGTATGCGGGGGTCCGGGGAGCTGTTTTTT
CASSMRGSGELFF
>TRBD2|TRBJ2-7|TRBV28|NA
TGTGCCAGCAGTTTAAGGAGCGGGAGGAGTACCTACGAGCAGTACTTC
CASSLRSGRSTYEQYF
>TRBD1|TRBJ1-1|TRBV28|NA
TGTGCCAGCAGTCCCCGCGGGACAGGGATCAACACTGAAGCTTTCTTT
CASSPRGTGINTEAFF
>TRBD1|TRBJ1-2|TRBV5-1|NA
TGCGCCAGCACCCCAGGACAGGGGGTAGACGGGTACTATGGCTACACCTTC
CASTPGQGVDGYYGYTF
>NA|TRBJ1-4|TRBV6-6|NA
TGTGCCAGCAGTTACGGGGGCGCTGGCTATGAGGAAAAACTGTTTTTT
CASSYGGAGYEEKLFF
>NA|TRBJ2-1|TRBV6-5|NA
TGTGCCAGCAGTTATCGCTTAGAGACTAGAAACAATGAGCAGTTCTTC
CASSYRLETRNNEQFF
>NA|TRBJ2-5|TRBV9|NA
TGTGCCAGCAGCGATGGCCAGGAAGAGACCCAGTACTTC
CASSDGQEETQYF
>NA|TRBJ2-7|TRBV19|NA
TGTGCCAGTAGTAGAGATGACACCGGGAAAGACTACGAGCAGTACTTC
CASSRDDTGKDYEQYF
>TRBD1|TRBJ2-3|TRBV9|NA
TGTGCCAGCAGCCGAAGAACAGGGGGAGCGGACGGGAGCACAGATACGCAGTATTTT
CASSRRTGGADGSTDTQYF
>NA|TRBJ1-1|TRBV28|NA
TGTGCCAGCAGGTCTACAGGGCTGAACACTGAAGCTTTCTTT
CASRSTGLNTEAFF
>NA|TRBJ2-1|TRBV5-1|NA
TGCGCCAGCAGCCCGTGGGACTCCTTCAATGAGCAGTTCTTC
CASSPWDSFNEQFF
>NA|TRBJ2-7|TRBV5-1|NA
TGCGCCAGCAGCGTCCTACAGGGTACCGGGTCCCACGAGCAGTACTTC
CASSVLQGTGSHEQYF
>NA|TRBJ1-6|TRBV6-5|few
TGTGCCAGCAGTTACTCTTTCGGGCAGCGGGATTCACCCCTCCACTTT
CASSYSFGQRDSPLHF
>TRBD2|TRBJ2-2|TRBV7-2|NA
TGTGCCAGCAGCCCCCGGACTAGCGGGAACACCGGGGAGCTGTTTTTT
CASSPRTSGNTGELFF
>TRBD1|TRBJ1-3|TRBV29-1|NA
TGCAGCGTTCGACAGGGGTCCGGAAACACCATATATTTT
CSVRQGSGNTIYF
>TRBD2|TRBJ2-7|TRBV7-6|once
TGTGCCAGCAGCCTCAGGACTAGCGGGAGGTCTCGGGTAGCGGTACACGAGCAGTACTTC
CASSLRTSGRSRVAVHEQYF
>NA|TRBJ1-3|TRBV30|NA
TGTGCCTGGAGAAGTTCAGGGTTTGCTGGAAACACCATATATTTT
CAWRSSGFAGNTIYF
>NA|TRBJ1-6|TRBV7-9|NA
TGTGCCAGCAGCCCGCTAAGTTCACCCCTCCACTTT
CASSPLSSPLHF
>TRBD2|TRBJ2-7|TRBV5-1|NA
TGCGCCAGCAGTCGCGGGGGAAGCTCCTACGAGCAGTACTTC
CASSRGGSSYEQYF
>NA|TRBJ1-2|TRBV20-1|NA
TGCAGTGCTAGTGCGTACTCCCTCTTC
CSASAYSLF
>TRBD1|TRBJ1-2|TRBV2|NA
TGTGCCAGCAGGGAGCCGGGACAGGGGGCCTATGGCTACACCTTC
CASREPGQGAYGYTF
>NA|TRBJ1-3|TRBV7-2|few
TGTGCCAGCAACCTGTTTAGCTCTGGAAACACCATATATTTT
CASNLFSSGNTIYF
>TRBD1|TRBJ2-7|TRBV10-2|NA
TGCGCCAGCAGGACAGGGGCCTACGAGCAGTACTTC
CASRTGAYEQYF
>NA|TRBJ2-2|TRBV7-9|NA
TGTGCCAGCAGCTTAGGAGCCACCGGGGAGCTGTTTTTT
CASSLGATGELFF
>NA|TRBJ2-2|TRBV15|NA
TGTGCCACTACTAGGGCAGCTTTCAACACCGGGGAGCTGTTTTTT
CATTRAAFNTGELFF
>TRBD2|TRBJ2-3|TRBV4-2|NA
TGTGCCAGCAGCCAAGACGCCGGACTAGCGGGGACAGATACGCAGTATTTT
CASSQDAGLAGTDTQYF
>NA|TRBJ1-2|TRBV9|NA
TGTGCCAGCAGCGTAGATTCCGGGAACTATGGCTACACCTTC
CASSVDSGNYGYTF
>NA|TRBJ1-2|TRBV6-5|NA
TGTGCCAGCAGTTACTCGATCGGGGGTTGGGCCACCTTC
CASSYSIGGWATF
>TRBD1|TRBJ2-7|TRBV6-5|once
TGTGCCAGCAGTTACTCGAACAGGGGCTCCTACGAGCAGTACTTC
CASSYSNRGSYEQYF
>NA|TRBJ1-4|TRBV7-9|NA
TGTGCCAGCAGCTTAGCTCGATCCGTGGACGGGATTAATGAAAAACTGTTTTTT
CASSLARSVDGINEKLFF
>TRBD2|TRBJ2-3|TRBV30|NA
TGTGCCTGGGGGGTAGCGGGAGGGCCGACAGATACGCAGTATTTT
CAWGVAGGPTDTQYF
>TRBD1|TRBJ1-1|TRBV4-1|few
TGCGCCAGCAGCCAAGAGGAGGACAGGGTAGGTACTGAAGCTTTCTTT
CASSQEEDRVGTEAFF
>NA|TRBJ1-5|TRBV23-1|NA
TGCGCCAGCAGTTCGCGATGGGCCTTAGGTTGGTCTTATAGCAATCAGCCCCAGCATTTT
CASSSRWALGWSYSNQPQHF
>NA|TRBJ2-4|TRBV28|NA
TGTGCCAGCAGTCCCGGGACTCCAGCCCGCAAAAACATTCAGTACTTC
CASSPGTPARKNIQYF
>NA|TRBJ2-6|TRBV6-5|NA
TGTGCCAGCAGTTACTCTAGGGGATCTGGGGCCAACGTCCTGACTTTC
CASSYSRGSGANVLTF
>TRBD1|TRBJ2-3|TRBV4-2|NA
TGTGCCAGCAGCATTACGCCGACAGGGGCGATTAACACAGATACGCAGTATTTT
CASSITPTGAINTDTQYF
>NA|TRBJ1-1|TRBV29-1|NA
TGCAGCGTTGAGGCAGAGACTGAGGGCACTGAAGCTTTCTTT
CSVEAETEGTEAFF